This T cell receptor (beta chain) was obtained from a study of cytomegalovirus exposure and HLA in healthy donors. Study observations and caveats: First-cohort TCR clusters tended to co-occur in the 120 or so validation repertoires, a later analysis found. Reports indicated that the classifier achieved high specificity and sensitivity in diagnosing cytomegalovirus status. The study listed 164 cytomegalovirus-associated TCR beta chains.

In regard to this clone: The antigen remains undetermined.

CDR3 length equals 15 residues. Trimming took off 4 bases at V and 6 bases at J, with 20 bases between the two ends. The germline V gene has CDR1 SGHRS and CDR2 YFSETQ. TCRdb's table, derived via immunoSEQ multiplex PCR, lists solely in-frame clones and lacks some. The table has around 150,000 clones, 95% to 97% seen once; the top ten hold 0.89%. The sequence came from a young woman in good health and CMV-seronegative. V usage is TRBV5-1 and J usage is TRBJ2-7; D gene unclear. Input material: PBMCs. In nucleotides, the CDR3 is TGCGCCAGCAGCCCCGTGTCCCCTTCTTCGGGCGAGCAGTACTTC. Amino acids: CASSPVSPSSGEQYF.